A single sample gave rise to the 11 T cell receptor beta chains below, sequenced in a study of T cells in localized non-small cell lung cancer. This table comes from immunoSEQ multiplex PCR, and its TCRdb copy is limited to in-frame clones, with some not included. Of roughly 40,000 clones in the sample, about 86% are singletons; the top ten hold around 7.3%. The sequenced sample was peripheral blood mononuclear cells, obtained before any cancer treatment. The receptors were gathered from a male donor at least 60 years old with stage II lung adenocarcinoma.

The CDR3 coding sequence is TGTGCCTGGAGTAGTCTACACCTCCACTTT. This codes for CAWSSLHLHF. The V and J genes are TRBV30 and TRBJ1-6; unclear D gene. The CDR3 is 10 residues long. Germline V gene data show CDR1 as GTSNPN and CDR2 as SVGIG (reference sequence). V was trimmed by 2 bases and J by 15 bases, leaving 8 bases between them.

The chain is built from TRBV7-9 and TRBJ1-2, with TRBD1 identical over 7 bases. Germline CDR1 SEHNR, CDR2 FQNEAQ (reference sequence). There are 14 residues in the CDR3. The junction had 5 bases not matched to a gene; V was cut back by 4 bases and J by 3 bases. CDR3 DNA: TGTGCCAGCAGCTCCCGGACAGGCGACTATGGCTACACCTTC. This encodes CASSSRTGDYGYTF.

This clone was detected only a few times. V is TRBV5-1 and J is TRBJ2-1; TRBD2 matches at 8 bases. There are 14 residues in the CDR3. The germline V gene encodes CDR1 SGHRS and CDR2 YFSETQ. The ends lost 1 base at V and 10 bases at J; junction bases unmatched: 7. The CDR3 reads CASSLSTGGVEQFF. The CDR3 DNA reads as TGCGCCAGCAGCTTGTCTACCGGGGGGGTGGAGCAGTTCTTC.

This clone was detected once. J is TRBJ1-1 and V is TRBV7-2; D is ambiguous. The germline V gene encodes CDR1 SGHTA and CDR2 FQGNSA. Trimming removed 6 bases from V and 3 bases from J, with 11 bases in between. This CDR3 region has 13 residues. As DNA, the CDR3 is TGTGCCAGCAGTTATTCGATGCACACTGAAGCTTTCTTT. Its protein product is CASSYSMHTEAFF.

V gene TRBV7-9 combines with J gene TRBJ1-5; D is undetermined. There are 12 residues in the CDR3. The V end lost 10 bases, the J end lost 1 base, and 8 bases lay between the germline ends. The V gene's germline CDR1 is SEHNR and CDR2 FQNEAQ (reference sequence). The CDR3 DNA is TGTGCCACCGGTAGAAGCAATCAGCCCCAGCATTTT. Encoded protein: CATGRSNQPQHF. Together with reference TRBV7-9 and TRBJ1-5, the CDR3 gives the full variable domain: DTGVSQNPRHKITKRGQNVTFRCDPISEHNRLYWYRQTLGQGPEFLTYFQNEAQLEKSRLLSDRFSAERPKGSFSTLEIQRTEQGDSAMYLCATGRSNQPQHFGDGTRLSIL.

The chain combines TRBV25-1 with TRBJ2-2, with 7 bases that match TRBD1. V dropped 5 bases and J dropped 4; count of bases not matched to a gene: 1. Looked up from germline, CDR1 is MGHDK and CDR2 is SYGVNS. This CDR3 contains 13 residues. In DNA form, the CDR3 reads TGTGCCAGCAGTCGACAGGGCACCGGGGAGCTGTTTTTT. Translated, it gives CASSRQGTGELFF.

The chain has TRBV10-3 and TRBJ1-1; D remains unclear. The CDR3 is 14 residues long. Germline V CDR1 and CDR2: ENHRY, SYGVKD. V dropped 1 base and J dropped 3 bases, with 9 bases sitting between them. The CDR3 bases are TGTGCCATCAGTGAGTATGGGATTTACACTGAAGCTTTCTTT. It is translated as CAISEYGIYTEAFF.

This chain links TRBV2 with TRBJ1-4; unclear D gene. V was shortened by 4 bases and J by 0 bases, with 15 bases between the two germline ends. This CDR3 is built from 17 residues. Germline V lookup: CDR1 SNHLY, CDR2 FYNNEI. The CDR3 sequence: CASSAPLDGPTNEKLFF. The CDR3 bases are TGTGCCAGCAGTGCCCCTCTTGACGGACCAACTAATGAAAAACTGTTTTTT.

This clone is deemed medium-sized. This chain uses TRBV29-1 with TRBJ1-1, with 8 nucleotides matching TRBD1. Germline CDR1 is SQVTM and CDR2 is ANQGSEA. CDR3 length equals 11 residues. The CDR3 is CSGQGNTEAFF. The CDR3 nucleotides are TGCAGTGGACAGGGGAACACTGAAGCTTTCTTT.

The CDR3 region has the DNA TGTGCCAGCAGCCATCCCGACAGGGAAGGAAACACCATATATTTT. Translating it yields CASSHPDREGNTIYF. The chain recombines TRBV4-2 with TRBJ1-3, with 7 bases identical to TRBD1. The CDR3 is made up of 15 amino acids. Losses at the gene ends were 3 bases for V and 4 bases for J; bases not matched to a gene: 6. Germline CDR1 LGHNA, CDR2 YNFKEQ.

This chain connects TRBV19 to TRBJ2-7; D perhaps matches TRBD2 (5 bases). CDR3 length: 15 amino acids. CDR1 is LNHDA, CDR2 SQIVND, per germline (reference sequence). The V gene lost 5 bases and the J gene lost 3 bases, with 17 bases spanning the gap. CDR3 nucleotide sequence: TGTGCCAGTAGTTCTCCCGCGGGCGCCCTCTACGAGCAGTACTTC. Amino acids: CASSSPAGALYEQYF.